This T cell receptor beta chain is drawn from a study of blood T cell repertoires in COVID-19. Study-level information: COVID-19 samples from acute and convalescent phases originated in the United States, Italy and Spain. The analysed material was cDNA or gDNA that came from T cells, B-cell-depleted T cells, or PBMCs.

Per the authors' pipeline: Estimates of nucleated cell counts were drawn from the amplification of reference gene primers. The repertoire was sequenced with immunoSEQ multiplex PCR; TCRdb's copy has only in-frame clones and lacks some. That table furnishes V, J and clone size, whereas the DNA furnished D and trimming. The sample lists about 51,000 clones; roughly 90% were seen once. The V gene's germline CDR1 is SEHNR and CDR2 FQNEAQ (reference sequence). The trim removed 2 bases at V and 1 base at J, leaving 4 bases unmatched. The CDR3 contains 16 residues. The gene calls are TRBV7-9 and TRBJ1-4; 7 bases match TRBD1. This TCR was sampled from a man in his sixties with acute or convalescent COVID-19. Sequencing used peripheral blood. As DNA, the CDR3 is TGTGCCAGCAGCTTAAGAAGGGGGCGAACTAATGAAAAACTGTTTTTT. It encodes CASSLRRGRTNEKLFF.